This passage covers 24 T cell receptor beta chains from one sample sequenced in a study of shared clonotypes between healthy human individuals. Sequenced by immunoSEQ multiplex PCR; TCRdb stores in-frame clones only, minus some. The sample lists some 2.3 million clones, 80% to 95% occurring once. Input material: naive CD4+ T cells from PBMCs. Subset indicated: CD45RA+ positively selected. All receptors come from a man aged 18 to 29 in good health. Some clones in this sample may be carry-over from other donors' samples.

CDR3 DNA sequence: TGTGCCAGCAGTTTTGTGGGCGGCAAAAACATTCAGTACTTC. This sequence encodes CASSFVGGKNIQYF. The genes are TRBV28 and TRBJ2-4, with D hard to call. V was pared by 3 bases and J by 3 bases, with 9 bases between. CDR3 length: 14 amino acids. Per the germline V gene, CDR1 is MDHEN and CDR2 is SYDVKM.

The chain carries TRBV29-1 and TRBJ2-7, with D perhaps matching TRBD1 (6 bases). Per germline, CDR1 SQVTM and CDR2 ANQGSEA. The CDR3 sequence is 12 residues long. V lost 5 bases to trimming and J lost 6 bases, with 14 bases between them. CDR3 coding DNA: TGCAGCGTTCAGGGGCCTCGGGGCGAGCAGTACTTC. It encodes CSVQGPRGEQYF.

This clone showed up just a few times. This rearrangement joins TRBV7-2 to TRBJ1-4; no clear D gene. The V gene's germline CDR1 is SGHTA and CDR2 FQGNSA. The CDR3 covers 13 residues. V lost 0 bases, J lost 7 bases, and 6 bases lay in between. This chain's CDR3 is CASSLAVSEKLFF. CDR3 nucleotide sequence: TGTGCCAGCAGCTTAGCGGTTAGTGAAAAACTGTTTTTT.

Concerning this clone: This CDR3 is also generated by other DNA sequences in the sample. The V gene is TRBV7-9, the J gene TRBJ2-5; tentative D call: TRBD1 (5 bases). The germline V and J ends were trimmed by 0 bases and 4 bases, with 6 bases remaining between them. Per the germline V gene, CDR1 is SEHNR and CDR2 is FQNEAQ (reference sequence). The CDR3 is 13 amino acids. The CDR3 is CASSLAGAETQYF. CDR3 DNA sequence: TGTGCCAGCAGCTTAGCAGGGGCAGAGACCCAGTACTTC.

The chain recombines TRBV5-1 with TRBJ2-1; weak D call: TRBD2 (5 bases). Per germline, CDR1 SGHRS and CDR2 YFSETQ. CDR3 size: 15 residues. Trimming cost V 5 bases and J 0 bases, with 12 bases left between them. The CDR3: CASRQGTSSYNEQFF. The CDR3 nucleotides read TGCGCCAGCAGACAAGGAACTAGCTCCTACAATGAGCAGTTCTTC.

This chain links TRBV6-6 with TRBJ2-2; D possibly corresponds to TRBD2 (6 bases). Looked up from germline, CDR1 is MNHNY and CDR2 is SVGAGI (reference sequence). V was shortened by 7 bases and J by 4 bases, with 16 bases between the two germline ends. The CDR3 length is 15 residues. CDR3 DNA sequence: TGTGCCAGCAACCTCAGGGACTCGAGCACCGGGGAGCTGTTTTTT. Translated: CASNLRDSSTGELFF.

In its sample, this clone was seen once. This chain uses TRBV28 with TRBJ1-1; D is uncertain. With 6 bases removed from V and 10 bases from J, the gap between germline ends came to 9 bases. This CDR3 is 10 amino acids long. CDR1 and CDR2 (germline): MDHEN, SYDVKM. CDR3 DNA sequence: TGTGCCAGCAGAAAAGGGTTAGCTTTCTTT. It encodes CASRKGLAFF.

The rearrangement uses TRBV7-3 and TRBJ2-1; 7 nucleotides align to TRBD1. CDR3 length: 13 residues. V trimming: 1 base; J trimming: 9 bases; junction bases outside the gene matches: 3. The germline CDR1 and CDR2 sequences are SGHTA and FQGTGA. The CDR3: CASSLKEGAEQFF. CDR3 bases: TGTGCCAGCAGCTTAAAAGAGGGGGCTGAGCAGTTCTTC.

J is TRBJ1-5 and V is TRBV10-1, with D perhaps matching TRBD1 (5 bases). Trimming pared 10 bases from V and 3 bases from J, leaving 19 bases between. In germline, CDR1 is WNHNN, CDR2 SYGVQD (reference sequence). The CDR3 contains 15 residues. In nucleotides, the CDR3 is TGCGCCATCCCTCCGAGAGGGGCCAACAATCAGCCCCAGCATTTT. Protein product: CAIPPRGANNQPQHF.

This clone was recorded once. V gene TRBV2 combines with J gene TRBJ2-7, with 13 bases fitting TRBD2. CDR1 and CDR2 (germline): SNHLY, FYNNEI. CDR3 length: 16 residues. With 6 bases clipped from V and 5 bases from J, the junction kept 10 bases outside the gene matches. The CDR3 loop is CASSDAGLAGVDEQYF. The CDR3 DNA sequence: TGTGCCAGCAGCGACGCTGGACTAGCGGGAGTCGACGAGCAGTACTTC. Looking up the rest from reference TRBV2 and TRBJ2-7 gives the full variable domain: EPEVTQTPSHQVTQMGQEVILRCVPISNHLYFYWYRQILGQKVEFLVSFYNNEISEKSEIFDDQFSVERPDGSNFTLKIRSTKLEDSAMYFCASSDAGLAGVDEQYFGPGTRLTVT.

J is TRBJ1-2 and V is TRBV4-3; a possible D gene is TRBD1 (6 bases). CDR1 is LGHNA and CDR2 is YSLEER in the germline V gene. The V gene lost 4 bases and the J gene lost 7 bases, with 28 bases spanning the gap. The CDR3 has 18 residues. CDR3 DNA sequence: TGCGCCAGCAGCCGTAGGACAGTCGATAGGACAAGATGGCCTGGCTACACCTTC. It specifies CASSRRTVDRTRWPGYTF.

CDR3 nucleotides: TGCGCCAGCAGCTCCAGCGAGAGCACAGATACGCAGTATTTT. It yields the protein CASSSSESTDTQYF. The chain is built from TRBV5-1 and TRBJ2-3; no firm D call. This CDR3 is built from 14 residues. Trimming took off 3 bases at V and 0 bases at J, with 8 bases between the two ends. Germline assignment: CDR1 SGHRS and CDR2 YFSETQ. Drawing the rest from reference TRBV5-1 and TRBJ2-3, the complete variable domain is KAGVTQTPRYLIKTRGQQVTLSCSPISGHRSVSWYQQTPGQGLQFLFEYFSETQRNKGNFPGRFSGRQFSNSRSEMNVSTLELGDSALYLCASSSSESTDTQYFGPGTRLTVL.

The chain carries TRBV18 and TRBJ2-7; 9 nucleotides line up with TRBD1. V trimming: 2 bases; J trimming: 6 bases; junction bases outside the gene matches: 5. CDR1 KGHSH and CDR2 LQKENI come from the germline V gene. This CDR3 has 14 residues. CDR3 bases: TGTGCCAGCTCACCAGGGACAGGGTCTGGCGAGCAGTACTTC. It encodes CASSPGTGSGEQYF.

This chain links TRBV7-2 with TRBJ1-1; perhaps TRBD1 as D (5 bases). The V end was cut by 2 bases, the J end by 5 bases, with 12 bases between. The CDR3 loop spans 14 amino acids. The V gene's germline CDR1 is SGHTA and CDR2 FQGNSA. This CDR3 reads CASSLTHWGTEAFF. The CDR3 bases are TGTGCCAGCAGCTTAACCCATTGGGGGACTGAAGCTTTCTTT.

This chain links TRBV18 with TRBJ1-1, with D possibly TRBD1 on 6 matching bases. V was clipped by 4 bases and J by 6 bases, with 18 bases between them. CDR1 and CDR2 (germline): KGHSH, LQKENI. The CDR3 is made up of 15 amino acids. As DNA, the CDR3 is TGTGCCAGCTCACGAGCCCGGGGGGCGCTTTCTGAAGCTTTCTTT. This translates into CASSRARGALSEAFF.

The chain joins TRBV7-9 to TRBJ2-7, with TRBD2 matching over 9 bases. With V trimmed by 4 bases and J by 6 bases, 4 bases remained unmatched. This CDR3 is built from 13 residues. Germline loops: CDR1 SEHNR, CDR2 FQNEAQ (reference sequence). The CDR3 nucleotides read TGTGCCAGCAGCTGGAGCGGGGGGAGCGAGCAGTACTTC. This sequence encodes CASSWSGGSEQYF.

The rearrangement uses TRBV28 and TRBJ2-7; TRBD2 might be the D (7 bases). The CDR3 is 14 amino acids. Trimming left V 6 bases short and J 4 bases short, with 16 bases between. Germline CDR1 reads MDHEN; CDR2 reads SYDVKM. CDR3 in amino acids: CASRTPGGLYEQYF. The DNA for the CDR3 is TGTGCCAGCAGGACGCCCGGGGGGCTATACGAGCAGTACTTC.

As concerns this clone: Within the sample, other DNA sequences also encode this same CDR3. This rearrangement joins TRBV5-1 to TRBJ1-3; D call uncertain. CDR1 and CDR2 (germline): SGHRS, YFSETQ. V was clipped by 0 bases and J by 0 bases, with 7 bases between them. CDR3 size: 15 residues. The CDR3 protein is CASSLDPSSGNTIYF. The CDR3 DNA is TGCGCCAGCAGCTTGGACCCAAGCTCTGGAAACACCATATATTTT.

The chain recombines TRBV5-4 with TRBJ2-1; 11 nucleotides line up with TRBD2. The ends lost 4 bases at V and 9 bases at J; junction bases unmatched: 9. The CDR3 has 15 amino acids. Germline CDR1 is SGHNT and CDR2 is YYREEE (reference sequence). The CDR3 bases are TGTGCCAGCAGCCTTGAACTAGCGGGAGATAGTGAGCAGTTCTTC. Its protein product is CASSLELAGDSEQFF.

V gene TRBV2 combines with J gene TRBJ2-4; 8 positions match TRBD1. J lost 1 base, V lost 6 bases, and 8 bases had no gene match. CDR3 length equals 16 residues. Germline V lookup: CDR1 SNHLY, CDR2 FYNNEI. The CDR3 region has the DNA TGTGCCAGCAGGACAGGGGTCCCCTCGGCCAAAAACATTCAGTACTTC. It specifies CASRTGVPSAKNIQYF.

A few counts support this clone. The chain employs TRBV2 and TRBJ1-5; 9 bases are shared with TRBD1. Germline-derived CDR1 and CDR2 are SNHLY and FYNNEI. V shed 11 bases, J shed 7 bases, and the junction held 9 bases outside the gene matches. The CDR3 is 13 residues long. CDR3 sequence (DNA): TGTGCCTTAGGGGACAGGGAGGGACAGCCCCAGCATTTT. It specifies CALGDREGQPQHF.

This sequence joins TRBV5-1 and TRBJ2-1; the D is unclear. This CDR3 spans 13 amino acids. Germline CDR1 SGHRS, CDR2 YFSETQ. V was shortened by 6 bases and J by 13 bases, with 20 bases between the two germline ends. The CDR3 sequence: CASTWGEDVGQFF. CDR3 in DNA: TGCGCCAGCACCTGGGGTGAGGACGTAGGCCAGTTCTTC.

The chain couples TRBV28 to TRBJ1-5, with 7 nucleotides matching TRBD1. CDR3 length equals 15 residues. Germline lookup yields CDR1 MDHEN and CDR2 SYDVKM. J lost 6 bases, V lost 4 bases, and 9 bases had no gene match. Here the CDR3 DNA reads TGTGCCAGCAGTTACTTAGGGGGCCGCGGTCAGCCCCAGCATTTT. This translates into CASSYLGGRGQPQHF.

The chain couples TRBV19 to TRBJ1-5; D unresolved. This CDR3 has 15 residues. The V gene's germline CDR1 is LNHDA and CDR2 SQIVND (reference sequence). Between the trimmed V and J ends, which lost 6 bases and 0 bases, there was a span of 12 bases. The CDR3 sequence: CASSSPGNSNQPQHF. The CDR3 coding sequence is TGTGCCAGTAGCTCGCCGGGGAATAGCAATCAGCCCCAGCATTTT.